The rows below give T cell receptor beta chains drawn from one sample of a study of cytomegalovirus exposure and HLA in healthy donors. TCRdb's copy holds only in-frame clones and misses some; the assay was immunoSEQ multiplex PCR. Found here are 150,000 or so clones, approximately 85% of them singletons; the top ten hold about 9.3%. The specimen was PBMCs. These receptors all come from a man aged 18 to 30 in good health and CMV-seropositive. The CDR3 runs from the conserved cysteine through the conserved F or W.

V	J	CDR3
TRBV5-1	TRBJ2-3	CATKLAGTDTQYF
TRBV7-6	TRBJ2-5	CASSLKVAVGGWTKETQYF
TRBV5-5	TRBJ2-7	CASSSPGEQYF
TRBV13	TRBJ2-7	CASRYRDEQYF
TRBV19	TRBJ1-2	CASNGQEDVSYGYTF
TRBV5-1	TRBJ1-4	CASSLGDRASEKLFF
TRBV4-3	TRBJ2-3	CASSQDAGLAGTDTQYF
TRBV4-1	TRBJ2-2	CASSQDGGANTGELFF
TRBV6-5	TRBJ1-2	CASSHSGTLDYGYTF
TRBV18	TRBJ2-2	CASSEPRTGDTGELFF
TRBV11-1	TRBJ2-1	CASSAGTGRYLFF
TRBV7-9	TRBJ1-5	CASSSAGGNQPQHF
TRBV11-3	TRBJ2-3	CASSLFSGTDTQYF
TRBV4-1	TRBJ2-7	CASSQGTGSEQYF
TRBV27	TRBJ2-1	CASSRGSYNEQFF